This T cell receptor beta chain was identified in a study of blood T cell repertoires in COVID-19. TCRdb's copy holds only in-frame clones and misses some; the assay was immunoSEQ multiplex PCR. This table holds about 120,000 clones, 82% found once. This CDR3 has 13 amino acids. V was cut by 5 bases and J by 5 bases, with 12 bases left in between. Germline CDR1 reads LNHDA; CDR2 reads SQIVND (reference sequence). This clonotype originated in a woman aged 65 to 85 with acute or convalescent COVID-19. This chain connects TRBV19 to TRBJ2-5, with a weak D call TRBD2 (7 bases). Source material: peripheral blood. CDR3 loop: CASSGGARETQYF. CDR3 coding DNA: TGTGCCAGTAGTGGGGGGGCCCGGGAGACCCAGTACTTC.